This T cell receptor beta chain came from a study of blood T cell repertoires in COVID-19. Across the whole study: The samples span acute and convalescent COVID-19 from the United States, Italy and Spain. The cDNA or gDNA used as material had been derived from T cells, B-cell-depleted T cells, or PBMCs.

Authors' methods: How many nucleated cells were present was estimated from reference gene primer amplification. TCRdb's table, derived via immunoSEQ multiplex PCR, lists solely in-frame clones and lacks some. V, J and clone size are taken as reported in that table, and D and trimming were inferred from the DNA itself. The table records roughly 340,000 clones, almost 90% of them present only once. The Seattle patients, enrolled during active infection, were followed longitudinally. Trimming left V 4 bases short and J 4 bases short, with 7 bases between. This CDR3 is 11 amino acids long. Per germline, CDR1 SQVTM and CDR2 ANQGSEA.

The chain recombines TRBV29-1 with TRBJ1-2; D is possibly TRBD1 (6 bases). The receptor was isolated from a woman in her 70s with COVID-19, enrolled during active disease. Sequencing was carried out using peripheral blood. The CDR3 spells CSVVDSYGYTF. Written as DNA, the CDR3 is TGCAGCGTTGTGGACAGCTATGGCTACACCTTC.